These 25 T cell receptor beta chains originate from one sample sequenced in a study of tumor-infiltrating lymphocytes in primary liver carcinoma. The study co-extracted DNA and RNA from around 20-30 mg of unsorted bulk tissue. TCR beta cDNA was reverse-transcribed from 400 to 500 ng of total RNA. The reaction used a constant-region primer and ProtoScript II reverse transcriptase. Employing slightly modified ARM-PCR, three nested multiplex PCR rounds were run, and these gave rise to the TCR beta libraries. It was with TRBV1-TRBV30 forward primers and a C-beta reverse primer that the first two PCR rounds were run, at approximately 10 cycles each. TCRdb recomputed calls from the multiplex PCR reads with MiXCR, one row per CDR3 protein. This sample yields about 78,000 distinct CDR3 sequences, of which around 75% are seen a single time; roughly 15% belongs to the top ten. Sequencing used liver tumor tissue from sampling region 4. As to subset: tumor region T4, right-lateral pole. These TCRs come from a woman aged 55-69 years with primary liver carcinoma and hepatitis B virus infection.

The V gene is TRBV11-3, the J gene TRBJ2-1; D may be TRBD2 (6 bases). Germline values: CDR1 SGHNT, CDR2 YENEEA. V was clipped by 5 bases and J by 4 bases, with 18 bases between them. This CDR3 contains 16 residues. CDR3 in amino acids: CASSATSSGQYNEQFF. In nucleotides, the CDR3 is TGTGCCAGCAGCGCGACTAGTAGCGGCCAATACAATGAGCAGTTCTTC.

The chain uses TRBV4-2 and TRBJ2-3; TRBD2 matches 10 bases. The CDR3 is 16 residues long. Germline V CDR1 and CDR2: LGHNA, YNFKEQ. The V and J ends lost 3 bases and 0 bases, in that order; junction bases with no gene match: 3. The CDR3 bases are TGTGCCAGCAGCCATGGACTAGCGGAAAGCACAGATACGCAGTATTTT. Its translation: CASSHGLAESTDTQYF.

With regard to this clonotype: At one end, the junction sequence differs from germline, possibly due to a read error. The rearrangement joins TRBV6-1 to TRBJ2-2; no definite D call. The CDR3 is 17 residues long. CDR1 is MNHNS, CDR2 SASEGT, per germline. The CDR3 protein is CTSSELTRITNTGELFF. The CDR3 DNA follows: TGTACCAGCAGTGAGCTGACTCGTATAACGAACACCGGGGAGCTGTTTTTT.

This clonotype was recorded many times. The chain has TRBV28 and TRBJ2-7; maybe TRBD1 (5 bases). Germline V gene sequence: CDR1 MDHEN, CDR2 SYDVKM. CDR3 length: 12 amino acids. The V gene lost 2 bases and the J gene lost 9 bases, with 11 bases spanning the gap. This CDR3 reads CASSLRGSWQYF. CDR3 DNA: TGTGCCAGCAGTTTAAGGGGATCTTGGCAGTACTTC.

As concerns this clonotype: Without the conserved terminal phenylalanine or tryptophan, this CDR3 likely stems from a read error. The V gene is TRBV6-1, the J gene TRBJ2-2; 8 bases map to TRBD1. The CDR3 runs to 14 residues. CDR1 is MNHNS and CDR2 is SASEGT in the germline V gene. The CDR3 coding sequence is TGTTCCAGCAGAACAGGGGGTAGCACCGGGGAGCTGTTTTAT. Protein sequence: CSSRTGGSTGELFY.

This clonotype was counted a single time. An end of the junction differs from the germline gene, which may be a read error. The chain couples TRBV11-2 to TRBJ2-5; tentatively, D is TRBD1 (5 bases). This CDR3 comprises 13 residues. CDR1 and CDR2 from the germline V gene are SGHAT and FQNNGV. CDR3: CASSLQELETLYF. The CDR3 nucleotides are TGTGCCAGTAGCTTACAGGAGCTAGAGACCCTGTACTTC.

In regard to this clonotype: At one of its ends the junction is not consistent with the germline gene, which may arise from a read error. This chain links TRBV18 with TRBJ1-1, with D unresolved. The CDR3 length is 16 residues. Germline V gene lookup returns CDR1 KGHSH and CDR2 LQKENI. CDR3 in DNA: TGTGTCAGCTCACCACCGTCTCGGGGATCGAACACTGAAGCTTTCTTT. It codes for CVSSPPSRGSNTEAFF.

The chain combines TRBV6-1 with TRBJ1-4; 9 nucleotides agree with TRBD1. Germline CDR1 and CDR2: MNHNS and SASEGT. The CDR3 has 14 amino acids. After removal of 6 bases from V and 6 bases from J, the junction contained 5 bases not matched to a gene. CDR3: CASRPGQGYEKLFF. The CDR3 DNA reads TGTGCCAGCAGACCGGGACAGGGTTATGAAAAACTGTTTTTT.

This clonotype was counted many times. The chain employs TRBV30 and TRBJ2-5, with TRBD1 matching over 8 bases. The CDR3 length is 11 residues. V dropped 5 bases and J dropped 4; count of bases not matched to a gene: 0. Looked up from germline, CDR1 is GTSNPN and CDR2 is SVGIG (reference sequence). The CDR3 is CAWGQGETQYF. In nucleotides, the CDR3 is TGTGCCTGGGGACAGGGAGAGACCCAGTACTTC.

Concerning this clonotype itself: At one end, the junction sequence differs from germline, possibly due to a read error. V usage is TRBV11-2 and J usage is TRBJ2-4; 10 positions agree with TRBD2. CDR3 length: 17 residues. The germline V gene has CDR1 SGHAT and CDR2 FQNNGV. The CDR3 reads CASSQGRLLSGRDIQYF. Written as DNA, the CDR3 is TGTGCCAGCAGCCAAGGTAGGCTACTAAGCGGGAGGGACATTCAATACTTC.

As concerns this clonotype: At one of its ends the junction is not consistent with the germline gene, which may arise from a read error. The V gene is TRBV6-1, the J gene TRBJ1-2; possibly TRBD1 for D (5 bases). The CDR3 covers 14 residues. Germline V gives CDR1 MNHNS, CDR2 SASEGT. This chain's CDR3 is CASSEGGAGFGYTF. CDR3 in DNA: TGTGCCAGCAGTGAAGGCGGGGCCGGCTTTGGCTACACCTTT.

This clonotype was detected many times. The CDR3 DNA is TGCGCCAGCAGCTTGGGACTAGGGGGGTTCTACAATGAGCAGTTCTTC. Its translation: CASSLGLGGFYNEQFF. V usage is TRBV5-1 and J usage is TRBJ2-1; D possibly matches TRBD1 or TRBD2 (6 bases each). Germline-derived CDR1 and CDR2 are SGHRS and YFSETQ. The CDR3 has 16 residues. Trimming stripped 0 bases from V and 3 bases from J, with 13 bases between.

As for this clonotype: One junction end disagrees with the germline gene, perhaps due to a read error. V is TRBV11-2 and J is TRBJ1-2; D is possibly TRBD1 (5 bases). CDR1 SGHAT and CDR2 FQNNGV come from the germline V gene. This CDR3 has 15 residues. For the CDR3, the DNA is TGTGCCAGCATCTTAGATCCCTCAGGGAAGTATGGCCACACTTTC. It specifies CASILDPSGKYGHTF.

With respect to this clonotype: No conserved phenylalanine or tryptophan ends this CDR3, so it is likely a read error. The chain has TRBV4-1 and TRBJ1-1; 8 nucleotides line up with TRBD1. Germline V gene lookup returns CDR1 MGHRA and CDR2 YSYEKL. The length of the CDR3 is 18 residues. The CDR3 loop is CASNQDGQGARVDTEAFS. The CDR3 nucleotides are TGCGCCAGCAACCAAGATGGGCAGGGGGCGAGGGTGGACACTGAAGCTTTCTCT.

The chain combines TRBV6-6 with TRBJ1-1; D is unclear. V was cut by 10 bases and J by 0 bases, with 21 bases left in between. The CDR3 spans 16 residues. CDR1 and CDR2 from the germline V gene are MNHNY and SVGAGI (reference sequence). CDR3 in amino acids: CANPPAREWVNTEAFF. The CDR3, as DNA: TGTGCCAACCCCCCCGCTCGTGAGTGGGTGAACACTGAAGCTTTCTTT.

This clonotype was observed at least ten times. V gene TRBV4-1 combines with J gene TRBJ2-7; 8 bases agree with TRBD1. CDR1 and CDR2 from the germline V gene are MGHRA and YSYEKL. Trimming cost V 1 base and J 2 bases; bases outside gene matches: 7. The CDR3 runs to 16 residues. CDR3: CASSQAIDRGAYEQYF. CDR3 bases: TGCGCCAGCAGCCAAGCAATAGACAGGGGAGCCTACGAGCAGTACTTC.

Note on this clonotype: The junction shows a germline mismatch at one end, possibly a read error. The chain has TRBV7-9 and TRBJ1-5; unclear D gene. CDR1 is SEHNR, CDR2 FQNEAQ, per germline (reference sequence). There are 14 residues in the CDR3. CDR3 amino acids: CASSFSSLNQSQHF. In DNA form, the CDR3 reads TGTGCCAGCAGCTTTTCCAGCCTCAATCAGTCCCAGCATTTT.

This chain links TRBV5-1 with TRBJ2-2, with D uncertain. Germline values: CDR1 SGHRS, CDR2 YFSETQ. The CDR3 is 13 residues long. V was trimmed by 0 bases and J by 4 bases, leaving 4 bases between them. As DNA, the CDR3 is TGCGCCAGCAGCTTGGGAGGCACCGGGGAGCTGTTTTTT. Amino acids: CASSLGGTGELFF. The whole variable domain, remainder taken from reference TRBV5-1 and TRBJ2-2, is KAGVTQTPRYLIKTRGQQVTLSCSPISGHRSVSWYQQTPGQGLQFLFEYFSETQRNKGNFPGRFSGRQFSNSRSEMNVSTLELGDSALYLCASSLGGTGELFFGEGSRLTVL.

As regards this clonotype: This may be a read error, as it is one base from a much larger clone. The chain carries TRBV28 and TRBJ2-7, with 10 bases identical to TRBD1. This CDR3 is 15 amino acids long. In germline, CDR1 is MDHEN, CDR2 SYDVKM. For the CDR3, the DNA is TGTGCCGGCAGGGCACCCAGGACAGGGGGGAACGAGCAGTACTTC. It is translated as CAGRAPRTGGNEQYF.

By share, this clonotype counts as large. This sequence joins TRBV11-2 and TRBJ2-3; 7 bases fit TRBD1. V lost 1 base and J lost 2; bases outside the gene matches: 6. The CDR3 is made up of 16 amino acids. The germline V gene has CDR1 SGHAT and CDR2 FQNNGV. CDR3 nucleotide sequence: TGTGCCAGCAGCTTAGCCGGACAGGCGATCACAGATACGCAGTATTTT. It specifies CASSLAGQAITDTQYF.

Regarding this clonotype: A read error may be the cause here, since a much bigger clone is one base away. This likely comes from a read error, as the CDR3 has no conserved phenylalanine or tryptophan at its end. This chain joins TRBV28 and TRBJ1-5; TRBD1 matches 9 bases. Germline V CDR1 and CDR2: MDHEN, SYDVKM. The trim removed 6 bases at V and 7 bases at J, leaving 7 bases unmatched. The CDR3 has 14 residues. The CDR3 loop reads CASSPGTGRQPQHL. The CDR3 DNA sequence: TGTGCCAGCAGCCCCGGGACAGGGAGGCAGCCCCAGCATCTT.

A note on this clonotype: The CDR3 does not end in the conserved phenylalanine or tryptophan, so this is likely a read error. The V and J genes are TRBV5-8 and TRBJ2-7; D might be TRBD1 or TRBD2, each matching 5 bases. The CDR3 has 15 residues. Germline CDR1 is SGHTS and CDR2 is YDEGEE. Trimming pared 4 bases from V and 6 bases from J, leaving 20 bases between. The DNA for the CDR3 is TGTGCCAGCAGCCAAGGGACGGTCAACCGGGGCGAGCAGTACTAC. It yields the protein CASSQGTVNRGEQYY.

Notes on this clonotype: Mismatch with germline at one junction end may stem from a read error. The rearrangement uses TRBV4-2 and TRBJ1-1; the match to TRBD1 covers 8 bases. CDR3 length: 15 amino acids. The V gene's germline CDR1 is LGHNA and CDR2 YNFKEQ. CDR3 sequence: CAGSQRQGTSTEAFF. The CDR3 DNA is TGTGCCGGCAGCCAGCGACAGGGGACGTCGACTGAAGCTTTCTTT.

The chain carries TRBV28 and TRBJ2-7; tentative D call: TRBD2 (5 bases). Germline V gene data show CDR1 as MDHEN and CDR2 as SYDVKM. The CDR3 is 15 residues long. CDR3 coding DNA: TGTGTCGGCAGTTCCCCTCGGGCGGGCCGGGACGAGCAGTACTTC. It yields the protein CVGSSPRAGRDEQYF.

Comments on this clonotype: A junction end diverges from the germline sequence, so it may reflect a read error. The chain has TRBV5-5 and TRBJ2-2; 9 positions match TRBD1. CDR1 is SGHKS and CDR2 is YYEKEE in the germline V gene (reference sequence). CDR3 length: 18 residues. The CDR3: CATSFRDRGFANTGEMFF. For the CDR3, the DNA is TGTGCCACCAGCTTTCGTGACAGGGGGTTCGCGAACACCGGGGAGATGTTTTTT.